This TCR beta chain was sequenced during a study of shared clonotypes between healthy human individuals. The assay was immunoSEQ multiplex PCR, and TCRdb's table has in-frame clones only and misses some. This table holds 450,000 to 600,000 clones, about four fifths found once. The V end lost 4 bases, the J end lost 4 bases, and 26 bases lay between the germline ends. Germline CDR1 SGHDT, CDR2 YYEEEE. The CDR3 covers 18 residues. The receptor was derived from a woman aged 40 to 50 in good health. Some clones in this sample may be carry-over from other donors' samples. Sequencing was carried out using PBMCs. The rearrangement uses TRBV5-6 and TRBJ1-2; D might be TRBD1 (6 bases). DNA for the CDR3: TGTGCCAGCAGCCCACCCCTCTTAGCGGGACAAATTCCCTATGGCTACACCTTC. Translating gives CASSPPLLAGQIPYGYTF.